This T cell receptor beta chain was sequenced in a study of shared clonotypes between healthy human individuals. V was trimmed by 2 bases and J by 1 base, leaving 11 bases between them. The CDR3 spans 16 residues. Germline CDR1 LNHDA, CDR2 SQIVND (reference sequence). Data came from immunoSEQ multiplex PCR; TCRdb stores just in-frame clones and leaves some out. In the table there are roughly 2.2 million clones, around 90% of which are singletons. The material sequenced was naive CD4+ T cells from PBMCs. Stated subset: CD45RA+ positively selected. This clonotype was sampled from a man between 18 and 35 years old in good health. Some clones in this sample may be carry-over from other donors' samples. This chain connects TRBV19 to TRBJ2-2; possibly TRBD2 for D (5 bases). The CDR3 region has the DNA TGTGCCAGTAGTATAAAGGGTGGAGGGAACACCGGGGAGCTGTTTTTT. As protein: CASSIKGGGNTGELFF.